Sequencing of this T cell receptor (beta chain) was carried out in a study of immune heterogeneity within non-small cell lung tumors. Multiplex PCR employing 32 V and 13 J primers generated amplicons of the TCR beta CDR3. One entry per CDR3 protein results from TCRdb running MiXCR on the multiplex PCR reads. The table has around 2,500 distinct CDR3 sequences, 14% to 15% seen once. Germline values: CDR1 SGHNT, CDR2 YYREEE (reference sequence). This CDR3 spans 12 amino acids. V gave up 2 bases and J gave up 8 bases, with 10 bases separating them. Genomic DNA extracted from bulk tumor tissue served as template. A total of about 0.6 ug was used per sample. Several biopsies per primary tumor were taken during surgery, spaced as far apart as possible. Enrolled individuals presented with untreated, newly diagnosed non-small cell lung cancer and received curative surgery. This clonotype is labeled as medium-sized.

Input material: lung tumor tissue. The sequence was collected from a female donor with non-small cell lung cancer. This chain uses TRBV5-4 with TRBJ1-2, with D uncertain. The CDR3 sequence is CASSFRGLGYTF. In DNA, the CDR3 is TGTGCCAGCAGCTTCAGAGGGCTCGGCTACACCTTC.